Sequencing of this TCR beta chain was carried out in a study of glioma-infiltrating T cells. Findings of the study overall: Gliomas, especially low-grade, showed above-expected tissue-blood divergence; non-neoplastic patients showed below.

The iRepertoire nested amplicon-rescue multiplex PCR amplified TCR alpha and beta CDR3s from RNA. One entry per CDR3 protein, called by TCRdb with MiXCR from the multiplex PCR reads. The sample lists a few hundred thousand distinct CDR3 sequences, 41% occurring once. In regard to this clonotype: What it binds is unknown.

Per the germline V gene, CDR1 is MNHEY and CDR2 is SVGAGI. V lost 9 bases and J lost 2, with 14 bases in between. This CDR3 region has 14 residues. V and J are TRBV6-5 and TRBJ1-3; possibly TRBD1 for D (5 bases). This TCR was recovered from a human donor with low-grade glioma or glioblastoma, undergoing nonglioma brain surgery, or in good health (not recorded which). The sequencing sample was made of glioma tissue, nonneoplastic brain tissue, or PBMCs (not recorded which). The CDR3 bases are TGTGCCAGTATCGAGGGGATACCTGGAAACACCATATATTTT. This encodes CASIEGIPGNTIYF.